This T cell receptor beta chain is drawn from a study of T cell responses to AZD1222 COVID-19 vaccine. Assay: immunoSEQ multiplex PCR; the TCRdb copy retains only in-frame clones and omits some. The sample carries under 110,000 clones, around 90% recorded once. As regards this clone: Its specificity is unknown.

Study-level findings and limits: The breadth and depth of Spike-specific TCRs increased once two AZD1222 doses had been given. Spike-wide vaccine-associated CD4 TCRs dominated at 160-218 and 743-854. A mostly white British donor set with more females was recruited, and clonal diversity was possibly underestimated.

Germline CDR1 reads SEHNR; CDR2 reads FQNEAQ (reference sequence). V was clipped by 2 bases and J by 2 bases; unmatched bases: 3. CDR3 length: 16 residues. The chain uses TRBV7-9 and TRBJ1-5; TRBD1 matches at 10 bases. The sequenced sample was peripheral blood, obtained on day 0 of AZD1222 vaccination. This receptor was identified in an adult in good health. The CDR3, as DNA: TGTGCCAGCAGCTTATCCGGGACAGGGGGCAATCAGCCCCAGCATTTT. Its protein product is CASSLSGTGGNQPQHF. The full variable domain, with the rest looked up from reference TRBV7-9 and TRBJ1-5, is DTGVSQNPRHKITKRGQNVTFRCDPISEHNRLYWYRQTLGQGPEFLTYFQNEAQLEKSRLLSDRFSAERPKGSFSTLEIQRTEQGDSAMYLCASSLSGTGGNQPQHFGDGTRLSIL.